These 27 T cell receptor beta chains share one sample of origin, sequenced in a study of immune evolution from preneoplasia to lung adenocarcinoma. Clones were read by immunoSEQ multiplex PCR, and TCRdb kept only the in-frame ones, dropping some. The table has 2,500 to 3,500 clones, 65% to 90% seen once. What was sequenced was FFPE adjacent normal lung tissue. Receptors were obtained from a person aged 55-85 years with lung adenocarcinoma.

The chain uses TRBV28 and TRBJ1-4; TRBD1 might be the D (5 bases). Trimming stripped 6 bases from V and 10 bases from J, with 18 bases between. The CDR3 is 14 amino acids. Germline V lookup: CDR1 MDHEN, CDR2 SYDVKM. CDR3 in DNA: TGTGCCAGCAGCACAGGCGAAAAGACTAGAAAACTGTTTTTT. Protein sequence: CASSTGEKTRKLFF.

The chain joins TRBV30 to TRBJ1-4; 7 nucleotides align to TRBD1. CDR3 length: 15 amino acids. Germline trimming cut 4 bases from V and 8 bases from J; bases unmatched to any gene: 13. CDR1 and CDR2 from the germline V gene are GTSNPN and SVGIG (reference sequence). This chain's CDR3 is CAWTKGTGAGEKLFF. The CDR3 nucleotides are TGTGCCTGGACCAAAGGCACAGGGGCAGGGGAAAAACTGTTTTTT.

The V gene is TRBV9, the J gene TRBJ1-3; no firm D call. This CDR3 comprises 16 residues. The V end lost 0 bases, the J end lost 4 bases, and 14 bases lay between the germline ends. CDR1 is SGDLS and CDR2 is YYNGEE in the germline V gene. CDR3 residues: CASSVDNRHSGNTIYF. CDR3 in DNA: TGTGCCAGCAGCGTAGACAATCGACATTCGGGAAACACCATATATTTT.

CDR3 coding DNA: TGCAGCGTTCAACCCGACGGGGGTGGCTACACCTTC. Translation gives CSVQPDGGGYTF. The chain has TRBV29-1 and TRBJ1-2; maybe TRBD1 (5 bases). V was trimmed by 5 bases and J by 7 bases, leaving 14 bases between them. The CDR3 consists of 12 residues. CDR1 is SQVTM and CDR2 is ANQGSEA in the germline V gene.

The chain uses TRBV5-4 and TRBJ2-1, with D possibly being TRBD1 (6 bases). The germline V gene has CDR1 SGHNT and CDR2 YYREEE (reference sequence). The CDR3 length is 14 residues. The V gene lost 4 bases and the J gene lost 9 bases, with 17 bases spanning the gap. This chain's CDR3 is CASSPKKTGAEQFF. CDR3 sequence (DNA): TGTGCCAGCAGCCCTAAAAAGACAGGAGCTGAGCAGTTCTTC.

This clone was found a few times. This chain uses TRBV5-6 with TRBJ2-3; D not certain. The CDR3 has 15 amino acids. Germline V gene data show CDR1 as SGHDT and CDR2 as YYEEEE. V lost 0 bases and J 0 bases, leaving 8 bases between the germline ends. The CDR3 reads CASSLGPRSTDTQYF. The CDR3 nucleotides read TGTGCCAGCAGCTTGGGGCCTAGAAGCACAGATACGCAGTATTTT.

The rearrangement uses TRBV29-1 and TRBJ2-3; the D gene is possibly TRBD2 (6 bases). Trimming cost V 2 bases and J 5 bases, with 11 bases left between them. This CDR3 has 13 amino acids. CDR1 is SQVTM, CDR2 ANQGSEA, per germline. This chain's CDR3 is CSVERGAGDTQYF. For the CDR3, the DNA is TGCAGCGTTGAAAGGGGAGCGGGAGATACGCAGTATTTT.

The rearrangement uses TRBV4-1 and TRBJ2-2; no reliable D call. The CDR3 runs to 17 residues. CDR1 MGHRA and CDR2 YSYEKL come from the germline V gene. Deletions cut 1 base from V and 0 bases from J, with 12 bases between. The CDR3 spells CASSQVKRLSNTGELFF. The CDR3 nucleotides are TGCGCCAGCAGCCAAGTGAAGAGACTTTCGAACACCGGGGAGCTGTTTTTT.

The CDR3 bases are TGTGCCAGCAGTGAGGCCTCCATCCCCTACGAGCAGTACTTC. It yields the protein CASSEASIPYEQYF. The chain links TRBV2 to TRBJ2-7; D not certain. V was trimmed by 3 bases and J by 2 bases, leaving 11 bases between them. Germline V gene data show CDR1 as SNHLY and CDR2 as FYNNEI. The CDR3 length is 14 residues. Supplemented by reference TRBV2 and TRBJ2-7, the full variable domain reads EPEVTQTPSHQVTQMGQEVILRCVPISNHLYFYWYRQILGQKVEFLVSFYNNEISEKSEIFDDQFSVERPDGSNFTLKIRSTKLEDSAMYFCASSEASIPYEQYFGPGTRLTVT.

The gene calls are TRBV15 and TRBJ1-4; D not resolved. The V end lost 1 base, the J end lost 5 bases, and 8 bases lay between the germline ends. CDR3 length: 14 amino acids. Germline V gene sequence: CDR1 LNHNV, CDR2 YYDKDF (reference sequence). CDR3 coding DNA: TGTGCCACCAGCAGAGCTAGTTACAATGAAAAACTGTTTTTT. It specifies CATSRASYNEKLFF.

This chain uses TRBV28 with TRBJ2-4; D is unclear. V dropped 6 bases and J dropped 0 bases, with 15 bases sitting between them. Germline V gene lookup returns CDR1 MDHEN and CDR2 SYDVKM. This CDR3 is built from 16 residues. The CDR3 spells CASSKDDFLAKNIQYF. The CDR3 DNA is TGTGCCAGCAGCAAAGACGACTTTCTAGCCAAAAACATTCAGTACTTC.

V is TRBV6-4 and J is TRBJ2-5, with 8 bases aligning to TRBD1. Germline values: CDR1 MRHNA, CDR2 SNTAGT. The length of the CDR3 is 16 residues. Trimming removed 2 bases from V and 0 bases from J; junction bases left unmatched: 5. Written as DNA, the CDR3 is TGTGCCAGCAGTGACGGGGACAGGAGGTACCAAGAGACCCAGTACTTC. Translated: CASSDGDRRYQETQYF.

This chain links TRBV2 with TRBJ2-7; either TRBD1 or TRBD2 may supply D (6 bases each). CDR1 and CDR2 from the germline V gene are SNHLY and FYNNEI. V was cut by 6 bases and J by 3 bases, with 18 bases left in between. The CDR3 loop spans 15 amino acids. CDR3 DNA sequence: TGTGCCAGCAGGGGGTTATATAGGGGGGACTACGAGCAGTACTTC. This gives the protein CASRGLYRGDYEQYF.

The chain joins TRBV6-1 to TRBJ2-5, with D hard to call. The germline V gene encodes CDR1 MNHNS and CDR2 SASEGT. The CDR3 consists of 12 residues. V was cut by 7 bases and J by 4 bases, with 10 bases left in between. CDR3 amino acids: CASNGSPETQYF. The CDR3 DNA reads TGTGCCAGCAACGGTTCCCCAGAGACCCAGTACTTC.

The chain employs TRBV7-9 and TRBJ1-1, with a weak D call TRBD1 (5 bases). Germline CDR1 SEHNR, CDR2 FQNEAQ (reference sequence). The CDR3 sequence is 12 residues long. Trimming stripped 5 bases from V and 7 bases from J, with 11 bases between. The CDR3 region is CASSRGRHEAFF. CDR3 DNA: TGTGCCAGCAGCCGGGGACGGCATGAAGCTTTCTTT.

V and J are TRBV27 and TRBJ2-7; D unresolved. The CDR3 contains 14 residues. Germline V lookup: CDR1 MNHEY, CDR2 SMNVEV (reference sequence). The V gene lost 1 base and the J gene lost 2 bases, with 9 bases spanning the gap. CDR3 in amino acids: CASSLWATPYEQYF. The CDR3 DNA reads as TGTGCCAGCAGTTTATGGGCGACCCCCTACGAGCAGTACTTC.

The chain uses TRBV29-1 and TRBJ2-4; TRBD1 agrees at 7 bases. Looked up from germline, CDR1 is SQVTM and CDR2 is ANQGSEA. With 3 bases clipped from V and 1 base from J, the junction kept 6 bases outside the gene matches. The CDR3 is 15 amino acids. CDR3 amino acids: CSVEGETGAKNIQYF. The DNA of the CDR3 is TGCAGCGTTGAGGGGGAGACAGGGGCCAAAAACATTCAGTACTTC.

This CDR3 reads CASSPGQGWAEAFF. CDR3 DNA sequence: TGTGCCAGCAGTCCGGGACAGGGTTGGGCTGAAGCTTTCTTT. The V call is TRBV27, the J call TRBJ1-1; 9 bases map to TRBD1. The junction had 7 bases not matched to a gene; V was cut back by 5 bases and J by 6 bases. The CDR3 length is 14 residues. Germline V gene lookup returns CDR1 MNHEY and CDR2 SMNVEV (reference sequence).

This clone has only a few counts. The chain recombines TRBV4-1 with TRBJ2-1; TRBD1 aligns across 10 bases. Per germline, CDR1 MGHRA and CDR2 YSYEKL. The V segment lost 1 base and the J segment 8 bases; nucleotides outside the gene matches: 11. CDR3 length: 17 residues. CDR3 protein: CASSQGPPGQGTHEQFF. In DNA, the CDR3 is TGCGCCAGCAGCCAAGGCCCACCGGGACAGGGGACCCATGAGCAGTTCTTC.

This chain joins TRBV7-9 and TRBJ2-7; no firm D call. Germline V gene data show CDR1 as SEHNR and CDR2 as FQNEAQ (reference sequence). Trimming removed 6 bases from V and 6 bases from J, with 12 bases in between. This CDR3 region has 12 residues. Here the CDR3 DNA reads TGTGCCAGCAGTTCAGCAGGCGGCGAGCAGTACTTC. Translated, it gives CASSSAGGEQYF.

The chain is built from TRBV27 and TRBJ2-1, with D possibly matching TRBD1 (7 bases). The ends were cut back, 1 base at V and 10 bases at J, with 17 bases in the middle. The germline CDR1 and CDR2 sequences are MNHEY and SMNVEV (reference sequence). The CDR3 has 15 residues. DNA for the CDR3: TGTGCCAGCAGTTTATGGGGGCAGGGGGGCGGGGAGCAGTTCTTC. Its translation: CASSLWGQGGGEQFF.

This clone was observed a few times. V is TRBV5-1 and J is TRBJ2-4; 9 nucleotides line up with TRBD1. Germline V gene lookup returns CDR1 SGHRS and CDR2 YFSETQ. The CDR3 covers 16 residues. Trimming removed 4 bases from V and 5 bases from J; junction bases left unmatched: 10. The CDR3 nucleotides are TGCGCCAGCAGCCAAGAACAGGGGGCTGGTGAAAACATTCAGTACTTC. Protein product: CASSQEQGAGENIQYF.

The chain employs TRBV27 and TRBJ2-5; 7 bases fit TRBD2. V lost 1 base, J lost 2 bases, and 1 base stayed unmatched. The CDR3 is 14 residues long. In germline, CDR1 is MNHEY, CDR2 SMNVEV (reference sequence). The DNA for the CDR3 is TGTGCCAGCAGTTTATGGGGGGGGCAAGAGACCCAGTACTTC. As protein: CASSLWGGQETQYF.

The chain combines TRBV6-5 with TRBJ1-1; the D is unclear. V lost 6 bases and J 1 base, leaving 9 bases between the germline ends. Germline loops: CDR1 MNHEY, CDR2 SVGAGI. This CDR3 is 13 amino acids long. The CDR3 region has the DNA TGTGCCAGCAGGGCCCTTTCGAACACTGAAGCTTTCTTT. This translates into CASRALSNTEAFF.

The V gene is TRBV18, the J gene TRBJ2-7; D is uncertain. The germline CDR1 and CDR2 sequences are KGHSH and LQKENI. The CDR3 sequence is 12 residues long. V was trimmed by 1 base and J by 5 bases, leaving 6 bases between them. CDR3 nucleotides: TGTGCCAGCTCACCACAAGAAAACGAGCAGTACTTC. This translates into CASSPQENEQYF.

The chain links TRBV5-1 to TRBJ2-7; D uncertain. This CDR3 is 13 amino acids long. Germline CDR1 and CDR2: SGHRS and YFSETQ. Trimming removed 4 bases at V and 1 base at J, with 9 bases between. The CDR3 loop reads CASSPVSSYEQYF. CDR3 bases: TGCGCCAGCAGCCCCGTCAGTTCCTACGAGCAGTACTTC.

The CDR3: CASRSTRAGEQYF. CDR3 DNA: TGTGCCAGCAGATCAACGAGGGCGGGGGAGCAGTACTTC. V gene TRBV6-5 combines with J gene TRBJ2-7; tentatively, D is TRBD2 (6 bases). The germline V gene encodes CDR1 MNHEY and CDR2 SVGAGI. This CDR3 region has 13 residues. V gave up 6 bases and J gave up 7 bases, with 16 bases separating them.